This TCR beta chain was profiled in a study of OX40 agonist ivuxolimab in advanced cancers. Looking at the study overall: Dose-escalation patients suffered from hepatocellular carcinoma, melanoma, renal cell or head and neck cancer.

Sequenced by immunoSEQ multiplex PCR; TCRdb stores in-frame clones only, minus some. The sample carries about 91,000 clones, more than 70% recorded once. After removal of 2 bases from V and 9 bases from J, the junction contained 11 bases not matched to a gene. The CDR3 has 16 amino acids. CDR1 is ENHRY and CDR2 is SYGVKD in the germline V gene. The origin of this receptor is an adult with an advanced solid tumor such as melanoma, head and neck, liver or kidney cancer. This chain joins TRBV10-3 and TRBJ2-1; TRBD2 aligns across 9 bases. The sample consisted of CD4+ or CD8+ T cells sorted from blood, taken in a trial of the OX40 agonist ivuxolimab. The CDR3 DNA follows: TGTGCCATCAGTGAGGCCCCTAGCGGGACTTGGGGTGAGCAGTTCTTC. This translates into CAISEAPSGTWGEQFF.